A selection of T cell receptor beta chains follows, all from one sample in a study of cytomegalovirus exposure and HLA in healthy donors. Data came from immunoSEQ multiplex PCR; TCRdb stores just in-frame clones and leaves some out. Its table records some 70,000 clones. Sequencing was done on a sample of PBMCs. These receptors were collected from a man in his forties in good health and CMV-seronegative. Each CDR3 is given with its conserved first and last residue. A D gene is named only where the DNA matches it firmly.

15 | TRBJ2-5 | NA | TRBV30 | TGTGCCTGGAGTGTGGGGGCGGGGGCCCAAGAGACCCAGTACTTC | CAWSVGAGAQETQYF
15 | TRBJ1-6 | TRBD1 | TRBV7-3 | TGTGCCAGCAGCTTAGGTAGGGGGCGAAATTCACCCCTCCACTTT | CASSLGRGRNSPLHF
13 | TRBJ2-4 | TRBD1 | TRBV6-5 | TGTGCCAGCAGACGACAGGGGGGTAACATTCAGTACTTC | CASRRQGGNIQYF
15 | TRBJ2-2 | TRBD1 | TRBV2 | TGTGCCAGCAGTGAACCGGGGACAGCTACCGGGGAGCTGTTTTTT | CASSEPGTATGELFF
16 | TRBJ2-7 | TRBD2 | TRBV7-9 | TGTGCCAGCAGCCCTTGGGGAAGCGGGGAACCCTACGAGCAGTACTTC | CASSPWGSGEPYEQYF
15 | TRBJ1-5 | NA | TRBV10-3 | TGTGCCATCAGTGAGACGGGAGAGAACAATCAGCCCCAGCATTTT | CAISETGENNQPQHF
15 | TRBJ2-6 | NA | TRBV28 | TGTGCCAGCAGTCCGGACAGCTCTGGGGCCAACGTCCTGACTTTC | CASSPDSSGANVLTF
14 | TRBJ1-2 | TRBD1 | TRBV7-2 | TGTGCCAGCAGCGAAGGGACAGGGGGTTATGGCTACACCTTC | CASSEGTGGYGYTF
11 | TRBJ2-5 | NA | TRBV20-1 | TGCAGTGCTATAAAAGGGGGAGTCCAGTACTTC | CSAIKGGVQYF
15 | TRBJ2-3 | NA | TRBV19 | TGTGCCAGTAGTAAGGGGGTGGTGGGCACAGATACGCAGTATTTT | CASSKGVVGTDTQYF
15 | TRBJ2-1 | TRBD1 | TRBV5-1 | TGCGCCAGCAGCTCGAGGGACAGACCTTACAATGAGCAGTTCTTC | CASSSRDRPYNEQFF
12 | TRBJ2-5 | NA | TRBV6-5 | TGTGCCAGCAGTTACGGCGGGGAGACCCAGTACTTC | CASSYGGETQYF
17 | TRBJ1-3 | NA | TRBV7-9 | TGTGCCAGCAGCTTAGGAGCGGTACAGAGCTCTGGAAACACCATATATTTT | CASSLGAVQSSGNTIYF
15 | TRBJ2-3 | NA | TRBV27 | TGTGCCAGCAGCCCGTCGTACAGAGGCACAGATACGCAGTATTTT | CASSPSYRGTDTQYF
17 | TRBJ1-3 | NA | TRBV5-5 | TGTGCCAGCAGCCCTCGGGAAACCAGCAACTCTGGAAACACCATATATTTT | CASSPRETSNSGNTIYF
14 | TRBJ1-1 | NA | TRBV18 | TGTGCCAGCTCACCAGGGCAGTTTAACACTGAAGCTTTCTTT | CASSPGQFNTEAFF
13 | TRBJ2-3 | NA | TRBV19 | TGTGCCAGTAGTATTCTGGGAGCCGATACGCAGTATTTT | CASSILGADTQYF
11 | TRBJ2-7 | NA | TRBV25-1 | TGTGCCAGCAAATGGCACGACGAGCAGTACTTC | CASKWHDEQYF
11 | TRBJ1-2 | NA | TRBV6-5 | TGTGCCAGCAGCACGGAGGGTGGCTACACCTTC | CASSTEGGYTF
14 | TRBJ2-3 | NA | TRBV9 | TGTGCCAGCAGCCCGGGAGTATACACAGATACGCAGTATTTT | CASSPGVYTDTQYF
14 | TRBJ1-1 | NA | TRBV19 | TGTGCCAGTAGCCTCCCGGGACTTAGCGGCGAAGCTTTCTTT | CASSLPGLSGEAFF
16 | TRBJ1-4 | NA | TRBV7-9 | TGTGCCAGCAGCCTATCGCAGGGGAGAGATAATGAAAAACTGTTTTTT | CASSLSQGRDNEKLFF
14 | TRBJ2-1 | NA | TRBV25-1 | TGTGCCTCGATGGGGGGGACACCCTACAATGAGCAGTTCTTC | CASMGGTPYNEQFF
15 | TRBJ2-3 | NA | TRBV2 | TGTGCCAGCAGCCCCCCTTGGGGAGGCACAGATACGCAGTATTTT | CASSPPWGGTDTQYF
10 | TRBJ1-1 | NA | TRBV29-1 | TGCAGCGTTGTCGAGGTTGAAGCTTTCTTT | CSVVEVEAFF
11 | TRBJ2-1 | NA | TRBV15 | TGTGCCACCAGCACTCGGAATGAGCAGTTCTTC | CATSTRNEQFF
15 | TRBJ2-1 | NA | TRBV9 | TGTGCCAGCAGCCCCACGGAGGCCGCCTACAATGAGCAGTTCTTC | CASSPTEAAYNEQFF
17 | TRBJ2-5 | NA | TRBV5-1 | TGCGCCAGCAGCCCGCGGGGTGTACAGAGCCTCCAAGAGACCCAGTACTTC | CASSPRGVQSLQETQYF
12 | TRBJ1-2 | NA | TRBV4-2 | TGTGCCAGCAGTCTCCCGACAGGCTTCTACACCTTC | CASSLPTGFYTF
13 | TRBJ2-7 | TRBD1 | TRBV11-2 | TGTGCCAGCAGCTTAGCAGGGGGCACCGAGCAGTACTTC | CASSLAGGTEQYF
15 | TRBJ2-5 | NA | TRBV5-1 | TGCGCCAGCAGTCGGGACTTAGGCACCCAAGAGACCCAGTACTTC | CASSRDLGTQETQYF
14 | TRBJ1-1 | NA | TRBV30 | TGTGCCTGGGTTTTCCGGGAAATCCCCCTTGAAGCTTTCTTT | CAWVFREIPLEAFF
12 | TRBJ2-1 | TRBD2 | TRBV5-1 | TGCGCCAGCAGCTCGCGGGGGAATGAGCAGTTCTTC | CASSSRGNEQFF
14 | TRBJ1-2 | TRBD1 | TRBV6-6 | TGTGCCAGCAGTCAAGGACAGGGGACTCAGGGCTACACCTTC | CASSQGQGTQGYTF
14 | TRBJ2-5 | NA | TRBV7-2 | TGTGCCAGCAGCTTAGGCAGTTACCAAGAGACCCAGTACTTC | CASSLGSYQETQYF
14 | TRBJ2-1 | TRBD2 | TRBV19 | TGTGCCAGTAGTATTAGGGGTAGCGGGGGAGAGCAGTTCTTC | CASSIRGSGGEQFF
16 | TRBJ1-3 | NA | TRBV18 | TGTGCCAGCTCACCAAAAGGGAGAAGGTCTGGAAACACCATATATTTT | CASSPKGRRSGNTIYF
18 | TRBJ2-4 | TRBD1 | TRBV19 | TGTGCCAGTACAGGGACAGGGGGCGTCCTTGAAGCCAAAAACATTCAGTACTTC | CASTGTGGVLEAKNIQYF
12 | TRBJ2-5 | NA | TRBV28 | TGTGCCAGCAGTTTGGAGGGGGAGACCCAGTACTTC | CASSLEGETQYF
14 | TRBJ1-1 | NA | TRBV29-1 | TGCAGCGTGGCCCCTCGGGGAGGGAACACTGAAGCTTTCTTT | CSVAPRGGNTEAFF